Listed below are T cell receptor beta chains from one sample, sequenced in a study of T cell changes during pregnancy in multiple sclerosis. The assay was immunoSEQ multiplex PCR, and TCRdb's table has in-frame clones only and misses some. The sample records 40,000 to 55,000 clones, around nine tenths being singletons. The specimen comprised CD4+ T cells from peripheral blood mononuclear cells, sampled before pregnancy. The source of these receptors is a female donor with multiple sclerosis, enrolled in a pregnancy study. The conserved cysteine and the conserved F or W are not part of the CDR3 here. D genes are given only for firm matches.

v_gene	len	j_gene	d_gene	CDR3aa
TRBV25-1	13	TRBJ1-2	TRBD1	ASSEYGTGFYGYT
TRBV27	13	TRBJ1-2	NA	ASRPGQTSDYGYT
TRBV30	9	TRBJ2-3	NA	AWTFTDTQY
TRBV5-1	15	TRBJ2-1	TRBD2	ASSWPSLAGVENEQF
TRBV5-4	12	TRBJ1-1	TRBD1	ASSLLDRASEAF
TRBV19	13	TRBJ1-5	TRBD1	ASSITGQGFQPQH
TRBV6-6	13	TRBJ2-5	TRBD1	ASSDGTGGLETQY
TRBV4-3	13	TRBJ2-4	NA	ASSQEGRETDIQY
TRBV9	12	TRBJ1-5	NA	ASSVETGNGPQH
TRBV9	11	TRBJ2-7	NA	ASSRRGRYEQY
TRBV19	13	TRBJ2-7	NA	ASSTGGTGGNEQY
TRBV15	14	TRBJ1-1	NA	ATSRVQGVIYTEAF
TRBV19	13	TRBJ1-1	NA	ASSISGFRNTEAF
TRBV2	16	TRBJ2-5	TRBD2	ASSGFRIWREGQETQY
TRBV14	13	TRBJ1-5	TRBD1	ASSPRTGGNQPQH
TRBV27	13	TRBJ1-2	TRBD1	ASSSIGTGGGGYT
TRBV29-1	10	TRBJ1-1	NA	SVGGAGTEAF
TRBV19	14	TRBJ1-5	TRBD1	ASIDRATLTNQPQH
TRBV2	10	TRBJ1-4	NA	ASTRGGEKLF
TRBV2	11	TRBJ2-1	NA	ASNEPLDNEQF
TRBV10-2	12	TRBJ2-3	NA	ASRLDTATDTQY
TRBV9	11	TRBJ2-1	NA	ASSLPSLHEQF
TRBV19	12	TRBJ1-2	NA	ASSIPTESYGYT
TRBV28	9	TRBJ1-5	TRBD1	ASSDRGTQH
TRBV25-1	14	TRBJ2-3	TRBD2	ASSEGYGRELDTQY
TRBV5-1	14	TRBJ2-4	NA	ASREGDPNSGNIQY
TRBV5-8	14	TRBJ2-1	TRBD1	ASSLDTGTGYNEQF
TRBV10-3	12	TRBJ2-1	TRBD2	AISPSGSNNEQF
TRBV7-8	15	TRBJ2-1	TRBD2	ASSPWTSGGLYNEQF
TRBV19	12	TRBJ2-2	TRBD1	ASTTGDDTGELF
TRBV5-1	11	TRBJ2-5	NA	VAGAAPGETQY
TRBV6-5	10	TRBJ1-1	NA	ASSRGTSEAF
TRBV5-4	12	TRBJ1-2	TRBD1	ASSTEQGRGGYT
TRBV6-5	11	TRBJ2-5	TRBD2	ASTRTSTETQY
TRBV9	13	TRBJ1-1	TRBD1	ASSPGQGWGTEAF
TRBV6-5	12	TRBJ2-7	TRBD1	ASSYRDRGYEQY
TRBV7-2	13	TRBJ2-1	NA	ASSSSGTSYNEQF
TRBV7-9	16	TRBJ2-5	TRBD2	ASSPPGTSGRGLETQY
TRBV5-1	13	TRBJ2-7	TRBD2	ASSMSGRAGFEQY
TRBV6-5	12	TRBJ2-3	TRBD2	ASKQLAGAHSQY
TRBV5-1	12	TRBJ1-1	NA	ASSRGWGVTEAF
TRBV12-5	11	TRBJ2-1	TRBD2	ASGLSGGDEQF
TRBV30	16	TRBJ2-6	TRBD1	AWATGTGGSSGANVLT
TRBV9	13	TRBJ2-7	TRBD2	ASSVETGGLAEQY
TRBV6-1	11	TRBJ2-7	NA	ASGQTRDYEQY
TRBV5-4	15	TRBJ2-6	TRBD2	ASSLGGGDSGANVLT
TRBV10-3	11	TRBJ2-7	TRBD1	AISRDRSYEQY
TRBV30	11	TRBJ2-1	TRBD2	AWRTSGYNEQF
TRBV7-2	15	TRBJ2-5	TRBD2	ASSAGLAGGPGETQY
TRBV6-6	13	TRBJ2-7	TRBD2	ASSYTGGPNYEQY
TRBV30	10	TRBJ2-7	TRBD2	AWTSGSYEQY
TRBV6-1	12	TRBJ1-5	NA	ASSPAARNQPQH
TRBV7-3	13	TRBJ2-1	NA	ASSKQPRSYNEQF
TRBV7-2	12	TRBJ1-5	TRBD1	ASTQQGAGQPQH
TRBV7-2	13	TRBJ2-7	TRBD2	ASSELAAPSYEQY